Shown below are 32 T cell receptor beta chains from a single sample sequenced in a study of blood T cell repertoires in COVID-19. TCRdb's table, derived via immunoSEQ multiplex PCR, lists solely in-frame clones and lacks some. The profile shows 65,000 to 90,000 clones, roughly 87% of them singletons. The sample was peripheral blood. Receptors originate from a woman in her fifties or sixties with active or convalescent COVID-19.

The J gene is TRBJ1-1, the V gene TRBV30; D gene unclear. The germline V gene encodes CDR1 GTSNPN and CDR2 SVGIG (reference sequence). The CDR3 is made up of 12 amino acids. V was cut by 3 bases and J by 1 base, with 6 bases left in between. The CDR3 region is CAWREENTEAFF. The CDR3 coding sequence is TGTGCCTGGAGGGAGGAGAACACTGAAGCTTTCTTT.

The DNA for the CDR3 is TGCGCCAGCAGCCAAGTCTACAGGGCTGAGCAGCCCCAGCATTTT. Translating it yields CASSQVYRAEQPQHF. The V gene is TRBV4-1, the J gene TRBJ1-5; D may be TRBD1 (6 bases). Germline V gene lookup returns CDR1 MGHRA and CDR2 YSYEKL. V lost 1 base to trimming and J lost 7 bases, with 14 bases between them. The length of the CDR3 is 15 residues.

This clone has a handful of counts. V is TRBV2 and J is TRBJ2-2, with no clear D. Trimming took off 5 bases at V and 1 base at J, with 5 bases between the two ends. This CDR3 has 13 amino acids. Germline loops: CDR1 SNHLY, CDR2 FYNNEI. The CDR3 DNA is TGTGCCAGCAGTAGACAGAACACCGGGGAGCTGTTTTTT. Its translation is CASSRQNTGELFF.

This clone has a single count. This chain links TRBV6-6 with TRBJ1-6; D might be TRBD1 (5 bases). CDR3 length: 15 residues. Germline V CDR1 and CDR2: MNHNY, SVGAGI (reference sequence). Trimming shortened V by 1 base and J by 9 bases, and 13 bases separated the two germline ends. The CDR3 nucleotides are TGTGCCAGCAGTTACTTATCGGGGGAAGGTTCACCCCTCCACTTT. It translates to CASSYLSGEGSPLHF.

CDR3 residues: CSASSSGRRLAGETQYF. The CDR3 nucleotides read TGCAGTGCTAGTTCGTCCGGTCGTCGACTAGCGGGGGAGACCCAGTACTTC. The chain joins TRBV20-1 to TRBJ2-5; the match to TRBD2 covers 11 bases. The J segment lost 5 bases and the V segment lost 3 bases, leaving 14 bases of the junction unmatched. The CDR3 has 17 residues. The germline V gene has CDR1 DFQATT and CDR2 SNEGSKA (reference sequence).

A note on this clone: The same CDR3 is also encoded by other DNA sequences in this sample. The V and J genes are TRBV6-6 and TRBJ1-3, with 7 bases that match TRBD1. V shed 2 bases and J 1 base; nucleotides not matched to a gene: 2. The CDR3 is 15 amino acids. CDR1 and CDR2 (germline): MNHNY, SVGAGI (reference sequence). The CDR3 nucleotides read TGTGCCAGCAGTTACCGACAGGGATCTGGAAACACCATATATTTT. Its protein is CASSYRQGSGNTIYF.

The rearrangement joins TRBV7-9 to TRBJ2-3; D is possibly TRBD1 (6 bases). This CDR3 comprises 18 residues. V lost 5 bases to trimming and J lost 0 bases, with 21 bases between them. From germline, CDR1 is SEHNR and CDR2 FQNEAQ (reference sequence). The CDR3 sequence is CASSTSGTTTSSTDTQYF. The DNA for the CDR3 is TGTGCCAGCAGCACTTCCGGGACAACCACTTCTAGCACAGATACGCAGTATTTT.

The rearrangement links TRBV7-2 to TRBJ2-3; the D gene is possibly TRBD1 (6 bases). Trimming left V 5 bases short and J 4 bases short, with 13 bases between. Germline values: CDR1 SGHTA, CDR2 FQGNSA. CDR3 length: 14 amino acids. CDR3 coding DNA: TGTGCCAGCAGCCAAGGACAGAGGGCAGATACGCAGTATTTT. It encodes CASSQGQRADTQYF. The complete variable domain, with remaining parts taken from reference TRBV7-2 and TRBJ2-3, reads GAGVSQSPSNKVTEKGKDVELRCDPISGHTALYWYRQSLGQGLEFLIYFQGNSAPDKSGLPSDRFSAERTGGSVSTLTIQRTQQEDSAVYLCASSQGQRADTQYFGPGTRLTVL.

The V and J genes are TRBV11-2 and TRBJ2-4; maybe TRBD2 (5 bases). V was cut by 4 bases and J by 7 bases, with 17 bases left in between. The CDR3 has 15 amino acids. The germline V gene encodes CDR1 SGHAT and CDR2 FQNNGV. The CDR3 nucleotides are TGTGCCAGCAGCTCCATACTCGGGGTGGAGAACATTCAGTACTTC. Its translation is CASSSILGVENIQYF.

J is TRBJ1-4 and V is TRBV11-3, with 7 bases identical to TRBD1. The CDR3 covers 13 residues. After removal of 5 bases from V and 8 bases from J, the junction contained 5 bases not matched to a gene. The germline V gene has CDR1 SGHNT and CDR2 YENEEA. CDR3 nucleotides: TGTGCCAGCAGCCGACAGGGTGGAGAAAAACTGTTTTTT. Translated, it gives CASSRQGGEKLFF.

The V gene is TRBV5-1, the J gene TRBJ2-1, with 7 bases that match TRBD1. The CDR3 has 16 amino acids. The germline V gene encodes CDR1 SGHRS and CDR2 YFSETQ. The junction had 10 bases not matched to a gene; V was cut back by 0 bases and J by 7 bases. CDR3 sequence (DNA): TGCGCCAGCAGCTTGGCCGGGACAGTATCGCGTAATGAGCAGTTCTTC. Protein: CASSLAGTVSRNEQFF.

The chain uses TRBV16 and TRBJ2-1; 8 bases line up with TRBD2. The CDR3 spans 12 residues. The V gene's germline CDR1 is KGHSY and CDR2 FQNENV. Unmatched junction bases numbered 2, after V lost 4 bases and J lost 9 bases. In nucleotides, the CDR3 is TGTGCCAGCAGCCTCGGGGGGGGTGAGCAGTTCTTC. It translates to CASSLGGGEQFF.

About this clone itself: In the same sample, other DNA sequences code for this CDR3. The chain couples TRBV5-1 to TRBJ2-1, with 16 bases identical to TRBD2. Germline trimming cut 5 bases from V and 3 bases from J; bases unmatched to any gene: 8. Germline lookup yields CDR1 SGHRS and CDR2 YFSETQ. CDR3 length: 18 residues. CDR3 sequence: CASRTGTSGGALYNEQFF. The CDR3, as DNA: TGCGCCAGCAGGACCGGGACTAGCGGGGGGGCCCTCTACAATGAGCAGTTCTTC. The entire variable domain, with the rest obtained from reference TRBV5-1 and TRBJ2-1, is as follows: KAGVTQTPRYLIKTRGQQVTLSCSPISGHRSVSWYQQTPGQGLQFLFEYFSETQRNKGNFPGRFSGRQFSNSRSEMNVSTLELGDSALYLCASRTGTSGGALYNEQFFGPGTRLTVL.

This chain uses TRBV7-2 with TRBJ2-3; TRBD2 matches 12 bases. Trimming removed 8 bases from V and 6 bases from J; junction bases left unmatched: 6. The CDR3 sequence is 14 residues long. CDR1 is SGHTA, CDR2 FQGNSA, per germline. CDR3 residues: CASSGTSGLDTQYF. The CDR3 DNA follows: TGTGCCAGCTCGGGGACTAGCGGGTTGGATACGCAGTATTTT.

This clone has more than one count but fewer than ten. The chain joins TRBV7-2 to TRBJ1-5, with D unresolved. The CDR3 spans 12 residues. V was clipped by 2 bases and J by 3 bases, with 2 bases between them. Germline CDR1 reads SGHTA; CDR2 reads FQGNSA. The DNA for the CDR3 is TGTGCCAGCAGCTTACACAATCAGCCCCAGCATTTT. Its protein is CASSLHNQPQHF.

The CDR3 reads CAWSVGTGYEQYF. The DNA of the CDR3 is TGTGCCTGGAGTGTCGGGACAGGCTACGAGCAGTACTTC. The chain employs TRBV30 and TRBJ2-7, with 8 bases aligning to TRBD1. V was clipped by 0 bases and J by 3 bases; unmatched bases: 1. From germline, CDR1 is GTSNPN and CDR2 SVGIG (reference sequence). The CDR3 runs to 13 residues.

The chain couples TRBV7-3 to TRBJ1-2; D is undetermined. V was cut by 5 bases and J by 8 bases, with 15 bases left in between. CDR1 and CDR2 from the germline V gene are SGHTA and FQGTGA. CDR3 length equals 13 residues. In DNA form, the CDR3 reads TGTGCCAGCAGCGGGCCAGTTGGTTTCGGCTACACCTTC. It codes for CASSGPVGFGYTF.

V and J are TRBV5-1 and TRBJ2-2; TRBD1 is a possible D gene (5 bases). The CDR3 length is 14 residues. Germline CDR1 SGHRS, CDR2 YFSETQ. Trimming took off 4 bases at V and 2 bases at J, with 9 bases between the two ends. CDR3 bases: TGCGCCAGCAGCCCCGGACACAACACCGGGGAGCTGTTTTTT. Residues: CASSPGHNTGELFF.

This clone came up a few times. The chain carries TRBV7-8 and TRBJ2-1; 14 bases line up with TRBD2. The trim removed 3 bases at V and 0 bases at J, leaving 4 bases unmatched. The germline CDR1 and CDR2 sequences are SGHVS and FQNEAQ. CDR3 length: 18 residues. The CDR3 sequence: CASSFGTSGGSSYNEQFF. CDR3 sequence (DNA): TGTGCCAGCAGCTTCGGGACTAGCGGGGGTAGCTCCTACAATGAGCAGTTCTTC.

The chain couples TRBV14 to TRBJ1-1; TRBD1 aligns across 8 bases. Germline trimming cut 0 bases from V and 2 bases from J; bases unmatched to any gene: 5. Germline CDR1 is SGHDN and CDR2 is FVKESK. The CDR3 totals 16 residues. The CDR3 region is CASSQDRGQVNTEAFF. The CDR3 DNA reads TGTGCCAGCAGCCAAGATCGGGGACAGGTCAACACTGAAGCTTTCTTT. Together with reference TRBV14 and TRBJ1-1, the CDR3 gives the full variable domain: EAGVTQFPSHSVIEKGQTVTLRCDPISGHDNLYWYRRVMGKEIKFLLHFVKESKQDESGMPNNRFLAERTGGTYSTLKVQPAELEDSGVYFCASSQDRGQVNTEAFFGQGTRLTVV.

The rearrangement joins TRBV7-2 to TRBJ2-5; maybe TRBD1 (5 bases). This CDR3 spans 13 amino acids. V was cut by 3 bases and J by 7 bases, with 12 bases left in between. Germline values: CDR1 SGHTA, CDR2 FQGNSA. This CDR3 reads CASSFPGWGTQYF. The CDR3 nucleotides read TGTGCCAGCAGCTTTCCAGGGTGGGGGACCCAGTACTTC.

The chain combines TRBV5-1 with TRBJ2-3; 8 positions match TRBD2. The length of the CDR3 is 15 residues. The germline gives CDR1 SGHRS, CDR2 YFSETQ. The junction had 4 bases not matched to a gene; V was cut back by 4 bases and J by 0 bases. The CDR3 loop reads CASSLAGSSTDTQYF. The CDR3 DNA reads TGCGCCAGCAGCCTAGCGGGTTCTAGCACAGATACGCAGTATTTT.

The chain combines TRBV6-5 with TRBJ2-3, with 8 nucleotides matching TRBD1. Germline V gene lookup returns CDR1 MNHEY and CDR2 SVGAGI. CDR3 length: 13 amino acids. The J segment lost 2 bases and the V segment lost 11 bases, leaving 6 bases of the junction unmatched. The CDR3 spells CAGRTGTTDTQYF. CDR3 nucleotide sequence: TGTGCCGGCCGGACAGGGACCACAGATACGCAGTATTTT.

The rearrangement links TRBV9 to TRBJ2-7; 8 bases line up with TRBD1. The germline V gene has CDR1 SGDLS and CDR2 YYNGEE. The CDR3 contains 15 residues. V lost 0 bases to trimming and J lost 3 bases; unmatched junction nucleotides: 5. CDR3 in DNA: TGTGCCAGCAGCGTAGCTTTCGGACAGGGCTACGAGCAGTACTTC. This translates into CASSVAFGQGYEQYF.

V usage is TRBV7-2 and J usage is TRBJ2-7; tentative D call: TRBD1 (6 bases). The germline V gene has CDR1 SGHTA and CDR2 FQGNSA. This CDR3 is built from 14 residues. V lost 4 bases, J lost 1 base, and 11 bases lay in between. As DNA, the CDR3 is TGTGCCAGCAGCTCCGGGACATTGTCCTACGAGCAGTACTTC. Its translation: CASSSGTLSYEQYF.

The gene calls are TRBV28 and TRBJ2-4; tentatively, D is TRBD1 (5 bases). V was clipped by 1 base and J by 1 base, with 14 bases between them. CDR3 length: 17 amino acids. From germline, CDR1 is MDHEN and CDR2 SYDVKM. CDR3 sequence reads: CASSLFIAGRAKNIQYF. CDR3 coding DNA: TGTGCCAGCAGTTTATTCATAGCAGGGCGGGCCAAAAACATTCAGTACTTC.

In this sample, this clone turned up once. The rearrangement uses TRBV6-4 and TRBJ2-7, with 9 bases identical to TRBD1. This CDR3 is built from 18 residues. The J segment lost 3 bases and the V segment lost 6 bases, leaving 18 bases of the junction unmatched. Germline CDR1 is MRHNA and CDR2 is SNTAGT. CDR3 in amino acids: CASRDVEERDRGFYEQYF. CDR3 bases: TGTGCCAGCAGAGACGTAGAGGAACGAGACAGGGGGTTCTACGAGCAGTACTTC.

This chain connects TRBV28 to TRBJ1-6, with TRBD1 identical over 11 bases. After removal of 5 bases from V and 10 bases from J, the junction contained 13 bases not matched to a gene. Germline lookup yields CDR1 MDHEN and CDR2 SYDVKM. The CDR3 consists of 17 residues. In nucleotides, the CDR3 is TGTGCCAGCAGTAGGGTAGTCGGTGGGACAGGGGGATCACCCCTCCACTTT. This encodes CASSRVVGGTGGSPLHF.

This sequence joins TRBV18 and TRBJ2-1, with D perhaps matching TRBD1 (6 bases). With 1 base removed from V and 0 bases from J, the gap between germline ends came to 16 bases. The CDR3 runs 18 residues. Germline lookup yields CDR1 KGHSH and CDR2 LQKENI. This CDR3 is CASSPRPGVPSSYNEQFF. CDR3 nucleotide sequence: TGTGCCAGCTCACCACGACCAGGGGTCCCGAGCTCCTACAATGAGCAGTTCTTC.

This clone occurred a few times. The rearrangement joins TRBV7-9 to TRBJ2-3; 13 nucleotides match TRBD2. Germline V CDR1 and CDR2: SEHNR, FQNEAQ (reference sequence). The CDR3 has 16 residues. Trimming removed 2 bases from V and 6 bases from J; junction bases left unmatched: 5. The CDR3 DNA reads TGTGCCAGCAGCTTACATGGGACTAGCGGGGCTGATACGCAGTATTTT. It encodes CASSLHGTSGADTQYF.

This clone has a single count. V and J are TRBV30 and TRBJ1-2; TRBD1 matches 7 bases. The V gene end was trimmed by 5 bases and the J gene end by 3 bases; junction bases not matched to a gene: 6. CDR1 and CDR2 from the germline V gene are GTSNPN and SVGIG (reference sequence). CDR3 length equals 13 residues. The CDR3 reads CAWSRDRDYGYTF. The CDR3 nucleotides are TGTGCCTGGTCCCGGGACAGAGACTATGGCTACACCTTC.

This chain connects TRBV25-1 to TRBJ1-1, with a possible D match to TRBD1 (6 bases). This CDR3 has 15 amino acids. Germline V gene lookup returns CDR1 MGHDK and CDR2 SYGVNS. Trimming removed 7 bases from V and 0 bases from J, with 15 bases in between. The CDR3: CASTLGTSMNTEAFF. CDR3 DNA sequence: TGTGCCAGCACTTTGGGGACATCTATGAACACTGAAGCTTTCTTT.